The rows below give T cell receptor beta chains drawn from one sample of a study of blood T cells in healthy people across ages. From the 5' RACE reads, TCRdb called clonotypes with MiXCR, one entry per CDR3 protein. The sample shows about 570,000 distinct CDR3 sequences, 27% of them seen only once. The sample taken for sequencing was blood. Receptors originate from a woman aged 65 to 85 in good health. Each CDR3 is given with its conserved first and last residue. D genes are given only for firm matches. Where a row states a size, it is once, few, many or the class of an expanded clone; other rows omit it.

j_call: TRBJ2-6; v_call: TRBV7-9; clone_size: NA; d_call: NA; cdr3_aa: CASSLVGGALTGANVLTF; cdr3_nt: TGTGCCAGCAGCTTAGTAGGAGGTGCCCTTACTGGGGCCAACGTCCTGACTTTC
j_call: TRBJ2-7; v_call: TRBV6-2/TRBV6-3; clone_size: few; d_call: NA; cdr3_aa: CASRGQNYEQYF; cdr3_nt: TGTGCCAGCAGGGGACAAAACTACGAGCAGTACTTC
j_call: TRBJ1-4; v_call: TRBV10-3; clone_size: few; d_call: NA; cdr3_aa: CAISSGVTDEKLFF; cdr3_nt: TGTGCCATCAGCTCAGGGGTTACAGATGAAAAACTGTTTTTT
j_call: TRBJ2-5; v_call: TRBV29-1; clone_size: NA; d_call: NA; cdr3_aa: CSVDLTGLETQYF; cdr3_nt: TGCAGCGTTGATCTTACGGGGCTGGAGACCCAGTACTTC
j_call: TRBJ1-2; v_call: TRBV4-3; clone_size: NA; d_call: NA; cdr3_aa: CASSQEDSSGRPNYGYTF; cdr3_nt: TGCGCCAGCAGCCAAGAAGACAGTAGCGGCAGGCCCAACTATGGCTACACCTTC
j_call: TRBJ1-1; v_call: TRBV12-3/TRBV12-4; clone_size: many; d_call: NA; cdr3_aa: CASSFLRTGRDSEAFF; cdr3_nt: TGTGCCAGCAGTTTCCTTCGCACTGGAAGGGATTCTGAAGCTTTCTTT
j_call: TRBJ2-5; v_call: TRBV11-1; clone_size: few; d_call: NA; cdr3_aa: CASSRGRTETQYF; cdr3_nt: TGTGCCAGCAGCCGTGGGCGGACGGAGACCCAGTACTTC
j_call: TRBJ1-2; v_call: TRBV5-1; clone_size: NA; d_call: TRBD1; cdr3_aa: CASSLASTGGNYGYTF; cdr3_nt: TGCGCCAGCAGCTTGGCCTCGACAGGGGGCAACTATGGCTACACCTTC
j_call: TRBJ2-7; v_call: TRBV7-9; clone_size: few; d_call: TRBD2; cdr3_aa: CASSLELAGESYEQYF; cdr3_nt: TGTGCCAGCAGCTTAGAGCTAGCGGGGGAGTCCTACGAGCAGTACTTC
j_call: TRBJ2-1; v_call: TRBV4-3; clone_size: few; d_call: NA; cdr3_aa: CASSQLAGKSYNEQFF; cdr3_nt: TGCGCCAGCAGCCAACTGGCGGGGAAGTCCTACAATGAGCAGTTCTTC
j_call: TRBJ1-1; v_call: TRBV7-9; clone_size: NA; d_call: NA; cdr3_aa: CASSPEGRGSLAFF; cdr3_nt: TGTGCCAGCAGCCCTGAGGGACGGGGTAGTTTAGCTTTCTTT
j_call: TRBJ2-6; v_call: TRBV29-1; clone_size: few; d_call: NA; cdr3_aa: CSVALDSGANVLTF; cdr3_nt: TGCAGCGTTGCGTTGGATTCTGGGGCCAACGTCCTGACTTTC
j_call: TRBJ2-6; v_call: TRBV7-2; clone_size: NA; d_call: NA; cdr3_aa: CASSYQGAGLTRAIVLTF; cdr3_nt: TGTGCCAGCAGCTACCAAGGCGCGGGGCTCACGCGGGCCATCGTCCTGACTTTC
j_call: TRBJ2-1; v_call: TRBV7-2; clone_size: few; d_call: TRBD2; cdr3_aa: CASSLSSGGADEQFF; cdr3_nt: TGTGCCAGCAGCTTATCTAGCGGGGGGGCCGATGAGCAGTTCTTC
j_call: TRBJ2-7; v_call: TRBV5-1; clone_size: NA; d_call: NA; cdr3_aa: CASSLGDGTSYEQYF; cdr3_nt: TGCGCCAGCAGCTTGGGTGACGGGACCTCCTACGAGCAGTACTTC